This TCR beta chain derives from a study of T-cell reconstitution after alpha-beta-depleted transplantation in children. Germline V gene lookup returns CDR1 MNHEY and CDR2 SMNVEV (reference sequence). V was cut by 5 bases and J by 4 bases, with 11 bases left in between. The CDR3 consists of 13 residues. Preparation of the TCRbeta library was carried out with unique molecular identifiers. TCRdb reprocessed the PCR reads with MiXCR, giving one entry per CDR3 protein. The table shows 300,000 or so distinct CDR3 sequences, with approximately 20% occurring only once. This clonotype was detected many times.

V is TRBV27 and J is TRBJ2-5, with D perhaps matching TRBD2 (6 bases). The receptor was isolated from a male patient between 10 and 17 years old who had a stem cell transplant for acute lymphoblastic leukemia, so the T cells may come from the graft donor. Sequenced here: PBMCs, mostly from graft donor cells, sampled 180 days after TCRalphabeta/CD19-depleted stem cell transplant. This CDR3 reads CASSPLGGETQYF. CDR3 nucleotide sequence: TGTGCCAGCAGTCCACTGGGAGGAGAGACCCAGTACTTC.